The source of this TCR beta chain is a study of blood T cell repertoires in COVID-19 (dated by TCRdb to about 2020). Notes on the research overall: For ImmuneRACE Cohort 3, a participant was defined as recovered based on two consecutive negative NP/OP PCR tests, clearance by a healthcare professional, or resolution of symptoms. Where available, HLA class I and class II types were obtained from metadata supplied by the sample provider rather than from assay-based typing. The repertoires were made available in a free public database intended to serve as a resource for research on the immune response to SARS-CoV-2. The material from the prospective study consisted of cDNA or gDNA derived from T cells, B-cell-depleted T cells, or PBMCs. The dataset comprised deeply sampled blood TCRbeta repertoires from subjects exposed to, actively infected with, or recovered from COVID-19. Nearly every sample came with metadata listing a de-identified subject ID, COVID-19 status, age in years and sex. The samples were drawn from the first 160 participants of the ongoing ImmuneRACE study and from 950 to 1,500 subjects provided by 6 global collaborators. Collaborator samples came from the United States, Italy and Spain and covered acute and convalescent phases of COVID-19. Broader findings and caveats from the paper: The amount of clinical and demographic metadata varied by source and participant and was provided uncurated.

TCRbeta CDR3 regions were amplified from genomic DNA by means of the immunoSEQ Assay, a bias-controlled multiplex PCR. The authors' analysis ran thus. Within the assay, amplification of reference gene primers was used to estimate how many nucleated cells each sample contained. To quantify the absolute abundance of each unique TCRbeta CDR3 rearrangement, sequence reads were collapsed and filtered. For each sample, productive Simpson clonality was calculated as the square root of Simpson's diversity index over productive rearrangements. This immuneACCESS table, as held by TCRdb, lists in-frame sequences with V and J called but not all clones. Of the missing ones, under half trace to an unresolved V gene in checked studies; the others have no known cause. V and J calls and clone size are given by that table; D and trimming were obtained from the DNA. The table for this sample lists approximately 360,000 clones; 87% of them were counted only once. The top ten hold roughly 2% of the sample.

From a lookup of the germline V gene, CDR1 and CDR2 are SGDLS and YYNGEE. The CDR3 holds 15 amino acids from the cysteine to the phenylalanine. Solely the CDR3 DNA is kept, with 45 bases framed from the first base. Germline trimming: 0 bases from V, 8 bases from J; junction bases outside gene matches: 6. In the prospective study, participants were roughly 18 to 100 years old, resided in about two dozen geographic areas of the United States, and were enrolled through a virtual design. In the prospective study, participants were assigned to cohorts based on the clinical history participants reported in a screening survey and a study questionnaire. Each participant in the prospective study had whole blood, serum and a nasopharyngeal or oropharyngeal swab collected by mobile phlebotomists. Prospective study participants could optionally give additional blood draws and questionnaires over an approximately two-month period. Before DNA extraction, blood samples from the prospective study were shipped at room temperature or frozen.

On this clone: Its binding antigen is unknown. Per-base quality was not reported, and no clone a single base away is much larger than it.

Sequencing was done on a sample of PBMCs or T cells enriched from blood (not recorded which). This receptor was identified in a man aged 40-49 years in a cohort exposed to, infected with or recovered from COVID-19 (not recorded which). This receptor chain uses TRBV9 and TRBJ2-2, and 8 bases in between align with TRBD2. The CDR3 corresponds to CASSVDREGLGELFF. The nucleotide sequence reads as follows: TGTGCCAGCAGCGTAGACCGGGAGGGCCTGGGGGAGCTGTTTTTT.